This T cell receptor beta chain derives from a study of T-cell reconstitution after alpha-beta-depleted transplantation in children. Study outcomes and limitations: Some patients showed high day-60 TCRbeta diversity, which derived from surviving recipient T cells and thymic progenitors. By about two months after transplant, alpha-beta T cells reportedly arose from several hundred graft clones that had expanded.

Using unique molecular identifiers, the investigators prepared the TCRbeta library. Each CDR3 protein gets one entry after TCRdb re-called the PCR reads with MiXCR. The profile shows 250,000 to 400,000 distinct CDR3 sequences, around 25% of them singletons. There are many counts of this clonotype. Its antigen is not identified. This specimen was PBMCs, mostly from graft donor cells, taken 180 days after TCRalphabeta/CD19-depleted stem cell transplant. The source of this sequence is a male patient under 18 who had a stem cell transplant for acute lymphoblastic leukemia, so the T cells may come from the graft donor.

Written as DNA, the CDR3 is TGCGCCAGCAGCTTGAGACAGAACAATGAGCAGTTCTTC. The encoded protein is CASSLRQNNEQFF. This chain connects TRBV5-1 to TRBJ2-1, with a possible D match to TRBD1 (5 bases). Trimming cost V 1 base and J 5 bases, with 7 bases left between them. Germline V gene data show CDR1 as SGHRS and CDR2 as YFSETQ. The CDR3 length is 13 residues.